This passage covers 10 T cell receptor beta chains from one sample sequenced in a study of blood T cell repertoires in COVID-19. Sequencing used immunoSEQ multiplex PCR; TCRdb keeps in-frame clones, though not all of them. The sample consists of about 180,000 clones, just over 85% of them appearing once. The sequenced sample consisted of peripheral blood. The receptors shown here come from a man over 45 with active or convalescent COVID-19.

This clone was seen only once. The chain couples TRBV5-5 to TRBJ2-7, with D perhaps TRBD2 (6 bases). CDR1 SGHKS and CDR2 YYEKEE come from the germline V gene (reference sequence). The V and J ends lost 0 bases and 5 bases respectively, with 15 bases between them. This CDR3 comprises 15 residues. The CDR3 region has the DNA TGTGCCAGCAGCTTGGAAGCGGGCAGGGCGAACGAGCAGTACTTC. Amino acids: CASSLEAGRANEQYF.

The J gene is TRBJ2-4, the V gene TRBV19, with TRBD2 matching over 8 bases. The ends lost 5 bases at V and 9 bases at J; junction bases unmatched: 9. The CDR3 has 14 amino acids. Germline CDR1 is LNHDA and CDR2 is SQIVND (reference sequence). CDR3 in DNA: TGTGCCAGTAGTGCGAGCGGGAGAAGGAGCATTCAGTACTTC. This codes for CASSASGRRSIQYF. Full variable domain (rest looked up from reference TRBV19 and TRBJ2-4): DGGITQSPKYLFRKEGQNVTLSCEQNLNHDAMYWYRQDPGQGLRLIYYSQIVNDFQKGDIAEGYSVSREKKESFPLTVTSAQKNPTAFYLCASSASGRRSIQYFGAGTRLSVL.

The chain is built from TRBV7-2 and TRBJ2-5; D perhaps matches TRBD1 (6 bases). V dropped 1 base and J dropped 3 bases, with 9 bases sitting between them. The germline V gene encodes CDR1 SGHTA and CDR2 FQGNSA. The CDR3 runs 14 residues. The CDR3 DNA reads as TGTGCCAGCAGCTTAGTGGCAGGGGAAGAGACCCAGTACTTC. This gives the protein CASSLVAGEETQYF.

This sequence joins TRBV21-1 and TRBJ2-7; no check of the table's D call, TRBD2, against the DNA was made. TRBV21-1 is classified as a pseudogene. This CDR3 is 17 amino acids long. The CDR3 protein is CASSKTLIAGGRGEQYF. In DNA form, the CDR3 reads TGTGCCAGCAGCAAGACCCTTATAGCGGGAGGGAGGGGCGAGCAGTACTTC.

The chain has TRBV6-5 and TRBJ1-2, with D tentatively TRBD1 (6 bases). V gave up 6 bases and J gave up 4 bases, with 9 bases separating them. There are 12 residues in the CDR3. Germline CDR1 reads MNHEY; CDR2 reads SVGAGI. CDR3 region: CASRGQIYGYTF. The CDR3 DNA is TGTGCCAGCAGAGGACAGATCTATGGCTACACCTTC.

The V and J genes are TRBV4-1 and TRBJ2-7, with a tentative D call TRBD1 (6 bases). The CDR3 contains 16 residues. The V end lost 1 base, the J end lost 0 bases, and 13 bases lay between the germline ends. Looked up from germline, CDR1 is MGHRA and CDR2 is YSYEKL. CDR3 in DNA: TGCGCCAGCAGCCAAGGAGGGACACTCCCCTCCTACGAGCAGTACTTC. Encoded protein: CASSQGGTLPSYEQYF.

The rearrangement uses TRBV2 and TRBJ1-2, with unresolved D. CDR3 length equals 15 residues. Germline CDR1 reads SNHLY; CDR2 reads FYNNEI. V was clipped by 5 bases and J by 4 bases, with 17 bases between them. The DNA of the CDR3 is TGTGCCAGCAGTAACCCCAGTGTGTTGATCTATGGCTACACCTTC. Amino acid sequence: CASSNPSVLIYGYTF.

In this sample, this clone turned up a few times. The J gene is TRBJ1-2, the V gene TRBV10-3, with D perhaps TRBD1 (5 bases). CDR1 ENHRY and CDR2 SYGVKD come from the germline V gene. Trimming took off 0 bases at V and 6 bases at J, with 8 bases between the two ends. The CDR3 has 13 residues. This CDR3 reads CAISESRTNGYTF. The CDR3 DNA reads TGTGCCATCAGTGAGTCGAGGACAAATGGCTACACCTTC.

The V call is TRBV24-1, the J call TRBJ2-3, with D unclear. Per the germline V gene, CDR1 is KGHDR and CDR2 is SFDVKD. The CDR3 contains 15 residues. V was shortened by 2 bases and J by 5 bases, with 13 bases between the two germline ends. In DNA form, the CDR3 reads TGTGCCACCAGTGATTCAGAGGCTTCTGGAGATACGCAGTATTTT. It yields the protein CATSDSEASGDTQYF.

The chain combines TRBV3-1 (or the pseudogene TRBV3-2) with TRBJ2-5; D call uncertain. The CDR3 is 15 residues long. Germline CDR1 is LGHDT and CDR2 is YNNKEL (reference sequence). V lost 0 bases and J lost 1, with 9 bases in between. The CDR3 coding sequence is TGTGCCAGCAGCCAAGAGGCCACCCCCCAAGAGACCCAGTACTTC. It translates to CASSQEATPQETQYF.